This T cell receptor beta chain originates from a study of type 1 and type 2 diabetes patients. Study overall: Donors were type 1 diabetes, type 2 diabetes, or nondiabetic controls. Sequencing for the whole study yielded 18,976,912 paired-end reads.

CDR1 is WNHNN and CDR2 is SYGVQD in the germline V gene (reference sequence). This CDR3 is built from 13 residues. The junction had 4 bases not matched to a gene; V was cut back by 5 bases and J by 3 bases. Amplification started from genomic DNA. Amplification of the beta chain CDR3 used 30 forward and 13 reverse multiplex primers. TCRdb re-called the multiplex PCR reads through MiXCR, storing one row per CDR3 protein. This sample has a few hundred thousand distinct CDR3 sequences; around 50% occur once, and the top ten carry about 13%. Sequenced sample: peripheral blood mononuclear cells (PBMCs). The clonotype comes from a man between 18 and 29 years old with type 2 diabetes. The chain combines TRBV10-1 with TRBJ2-7; 7 bases are shared with TRBD1. Here the CDR3 DNA reads TGCGCCAGCAGTCGGGACAGTCTCTACGAGCAGTACTTC. Translated: CASSRDSLYEQYF.